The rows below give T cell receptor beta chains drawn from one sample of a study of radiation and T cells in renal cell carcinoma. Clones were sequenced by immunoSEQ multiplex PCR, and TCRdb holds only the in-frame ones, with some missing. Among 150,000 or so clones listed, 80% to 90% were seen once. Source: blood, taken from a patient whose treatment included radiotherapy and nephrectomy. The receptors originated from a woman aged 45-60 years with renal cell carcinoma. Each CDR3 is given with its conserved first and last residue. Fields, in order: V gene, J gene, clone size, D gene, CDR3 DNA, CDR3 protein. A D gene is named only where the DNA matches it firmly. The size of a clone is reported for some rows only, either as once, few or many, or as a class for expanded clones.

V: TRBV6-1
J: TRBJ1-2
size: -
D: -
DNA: TGTGCCAGCAGTGAAGCGGGTCTTGCCGCTAACTATGGCTACACCTTC
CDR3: CASSEAGLAANYGYTF

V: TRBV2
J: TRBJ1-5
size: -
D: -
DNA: TGTGCCAGCAGTAAGGCGGGCAATCAGCCCCAGCATTTT
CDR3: CASSKAGNQPQHF

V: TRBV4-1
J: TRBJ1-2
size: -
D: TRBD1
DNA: TGCGCCAGCAGCCAGACAACAGGGGGCGATAAAAGCTATGGCTACACCTTC
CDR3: CASSQTTGGDKSYGYTF

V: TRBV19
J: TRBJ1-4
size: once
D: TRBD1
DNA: TGTGCCAGTAGTCAACAGGGGTCAGAGGAAAAACTGTTTTTT
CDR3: CASSQQGSEEKLFF

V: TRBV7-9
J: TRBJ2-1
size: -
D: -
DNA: TGTGCCAGCAGCCCGGGTACCGATGAGCAGTTCTTC
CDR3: CASSPGTDEQFF

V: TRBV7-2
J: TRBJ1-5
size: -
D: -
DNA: TGTGCCAGCAGCTCCGACAGGAACAATCAGCCCCAGCATTTT
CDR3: CASSSDRNNQPQHF

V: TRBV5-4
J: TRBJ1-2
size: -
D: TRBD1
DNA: TGTGCCAGCAGCACGGGGACAGCAGTAATTAACTATGGCTACACCTTC
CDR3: CASSTGTAVINYGYTF

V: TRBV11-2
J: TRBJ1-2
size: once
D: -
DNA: TGTGCCAGCAGCTGGCTCGGGGGAGACTATGGCTACACCTTC
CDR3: CASSWLGGDYGYTF

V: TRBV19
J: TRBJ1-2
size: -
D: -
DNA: TGTGCCAGTAGTATAGTATGGGGAACTAACTATGGCTACACCTTC
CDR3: CASSIVWGTNYGYTF

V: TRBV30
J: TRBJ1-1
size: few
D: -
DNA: TGTGCCTGGAGTGTAAATCCACCTGAAGCTTTCTTT
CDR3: CAWSVNPPEAFF

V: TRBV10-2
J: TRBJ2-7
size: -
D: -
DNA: TGCGCCAGCAGTGAGTCCAGCAGGGGGGAAGAGCAGTACTTC
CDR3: CASSESSRGEEQYF

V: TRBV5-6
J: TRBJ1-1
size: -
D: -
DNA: TGTGCCAGCAGCTTTGGGAGGTTTCGGGCTGAAGCTTTCTTT
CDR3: CASSFGRFRAEAFF

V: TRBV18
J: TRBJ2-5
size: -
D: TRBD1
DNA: TGTGCCAGCTCACTTGGACAGGGTGAGACCCAGTACTTC
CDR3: CASSLGQGETQYF

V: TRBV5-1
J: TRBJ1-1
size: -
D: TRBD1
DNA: TGCGCCAGCAGTACGGACAGGGGGTTTGAAGCTTTCTTT
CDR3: CASSTDRGFEAFF

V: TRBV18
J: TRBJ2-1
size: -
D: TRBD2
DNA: TGTGCCAGCTCACCACCTAGCGGGGGGCCTTACAATGAGCAGTTCTTC
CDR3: CASSPPSGGPYNEQFF

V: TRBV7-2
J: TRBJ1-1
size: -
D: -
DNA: TGTGCCAGCAGCCCCCAGGGCCAGGGAACCACTGAAGCTTTCTTT
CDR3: CASSPQGQGTTEAFF

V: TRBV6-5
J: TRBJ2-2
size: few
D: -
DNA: TGTGCCAGCAGTTACTCGGGACTTCCCACCGGGGAGCTGTTTTTT
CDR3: CASSYSGLPTGELFF

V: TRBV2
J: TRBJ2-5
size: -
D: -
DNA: TGTGCCAGCAGTGAAGCGCTAGGATCACCGGGGACCCAGTACTTC
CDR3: CASSEALGSPGTQYF

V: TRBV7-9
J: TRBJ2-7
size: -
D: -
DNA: TGTGCCAGCAGCTTCGACAAAAGCTCCTACGAGCAGTACTTC
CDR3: CASSFDKSSYEQYF

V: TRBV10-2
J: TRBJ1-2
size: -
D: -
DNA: TGCGCCAGCAGTCCGGGCAGCCACAAAAACAGTGTGGGCTACACCTTC
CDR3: CASSPGSHKNSVGYTF

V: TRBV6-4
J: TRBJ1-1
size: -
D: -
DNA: TGTGCCAGCAGTGACCCCCCCAGTTTACGAGGCCAGAACACTGAAGCTTTCTTT
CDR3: CASSDPPSLRGQNTEAFF